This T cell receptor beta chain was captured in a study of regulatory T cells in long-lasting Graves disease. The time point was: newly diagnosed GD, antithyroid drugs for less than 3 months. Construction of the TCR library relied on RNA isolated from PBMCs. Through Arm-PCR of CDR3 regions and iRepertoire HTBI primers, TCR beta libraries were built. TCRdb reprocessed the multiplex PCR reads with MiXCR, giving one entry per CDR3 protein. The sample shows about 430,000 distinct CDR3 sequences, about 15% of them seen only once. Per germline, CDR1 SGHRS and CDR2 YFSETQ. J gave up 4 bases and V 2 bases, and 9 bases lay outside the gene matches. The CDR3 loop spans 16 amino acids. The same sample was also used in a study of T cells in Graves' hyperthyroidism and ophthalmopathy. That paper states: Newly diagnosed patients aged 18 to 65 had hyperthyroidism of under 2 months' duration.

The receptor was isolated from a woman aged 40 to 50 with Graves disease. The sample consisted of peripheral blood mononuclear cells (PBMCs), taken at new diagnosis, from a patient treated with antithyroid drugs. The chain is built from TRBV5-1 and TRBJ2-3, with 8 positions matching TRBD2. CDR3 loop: CASSFWLAGDSDTQYF. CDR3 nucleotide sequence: TGCGCCAGCAGCTTCTGGCTAGCGGGTGACTCAGATACGCAGTATTTT.